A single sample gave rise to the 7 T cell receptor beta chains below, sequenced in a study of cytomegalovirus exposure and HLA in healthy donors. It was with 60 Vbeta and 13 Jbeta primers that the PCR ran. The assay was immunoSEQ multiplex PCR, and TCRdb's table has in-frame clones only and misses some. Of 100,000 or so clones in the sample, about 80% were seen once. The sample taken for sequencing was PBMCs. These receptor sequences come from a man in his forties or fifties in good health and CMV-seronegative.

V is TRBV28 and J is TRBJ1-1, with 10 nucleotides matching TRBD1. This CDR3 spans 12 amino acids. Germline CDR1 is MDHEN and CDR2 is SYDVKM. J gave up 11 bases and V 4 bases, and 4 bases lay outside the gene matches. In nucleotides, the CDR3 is TGTGCCAGCAGTTATGAGGACAGGGGGGCTTTCTTT. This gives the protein CASSYEDRGAFF.

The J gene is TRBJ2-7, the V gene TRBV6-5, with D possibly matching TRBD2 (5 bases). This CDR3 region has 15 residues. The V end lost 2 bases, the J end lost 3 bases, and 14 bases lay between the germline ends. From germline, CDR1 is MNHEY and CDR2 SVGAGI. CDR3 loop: CASSYVSSAGYEQYF. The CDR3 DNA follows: TGTGCCAGCAGTTACGTAAGTAGCGCGGGCTACGAGCAGTACTTC.

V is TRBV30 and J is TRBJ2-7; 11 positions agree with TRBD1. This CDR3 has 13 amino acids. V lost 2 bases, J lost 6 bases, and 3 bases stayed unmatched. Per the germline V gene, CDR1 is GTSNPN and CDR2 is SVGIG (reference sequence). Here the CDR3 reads CAWSRTGGREQYF. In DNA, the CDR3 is TGTGCCTGGAGTCGGACAGGGGGCCGCGAGCAGTACTTC.

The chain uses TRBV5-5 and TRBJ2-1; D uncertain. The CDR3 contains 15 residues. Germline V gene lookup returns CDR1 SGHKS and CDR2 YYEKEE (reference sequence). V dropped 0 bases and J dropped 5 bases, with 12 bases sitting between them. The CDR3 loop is CASSLALRQDNEQFF. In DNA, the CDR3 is TGTGCCAGCAGCTTGGCCTTGCGGCAAGACAATGAGCAGTTCTTC.

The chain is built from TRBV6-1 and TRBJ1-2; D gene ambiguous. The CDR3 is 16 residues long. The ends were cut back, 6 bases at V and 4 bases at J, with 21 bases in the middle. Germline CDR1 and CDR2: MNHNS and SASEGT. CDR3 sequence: CASRERPTRVPYGYTF. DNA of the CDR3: TGTGCCAGCAGAGAACGGCCTACGAGGGTACCCTATGGCTACACCTTC.

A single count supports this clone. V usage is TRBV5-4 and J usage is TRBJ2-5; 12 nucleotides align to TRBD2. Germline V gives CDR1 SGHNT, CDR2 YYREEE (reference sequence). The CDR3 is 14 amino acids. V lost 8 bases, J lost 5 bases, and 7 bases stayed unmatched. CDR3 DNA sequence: TGTGCCAGTGCTAGCGGGGGGGCAGGGGAGACCCAGTACTTC. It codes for CASASGGAGETQYF.

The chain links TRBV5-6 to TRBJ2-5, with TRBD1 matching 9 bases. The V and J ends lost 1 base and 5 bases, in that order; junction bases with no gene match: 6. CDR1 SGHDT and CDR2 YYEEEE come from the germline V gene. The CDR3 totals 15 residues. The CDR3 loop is CASSLRGQGSETQYF. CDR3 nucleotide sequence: TGTGCCAGCAGCTTGCGGGGACAGGGATCCGAGACCCAGTACTTC. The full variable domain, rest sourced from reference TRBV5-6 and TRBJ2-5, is DAGVTQSPTHLIKTRGQQVTLRCSPKSGHDTVSWYQQALGQGPQFIFQYYEEEERQRGNFPDRFSGHQFPNYSSELNVNALLLGDSALYLCASSLRGQGSETQYFGPGTRLLVL.